Listed below are T cell receptor beta chains from one sample, sequenced in a study of CD8+CD57+ T cells in acquired aplastic anemia. TCRdb itself ran the reads through MiXCR, one entry per CDR3 protein. The sample records a few hundred thousand distinct CDR3 sequences, 56% being singletons. Specimen: sorted CD4+, CD8+, or CD8+CD57+ T cells (not recorded which) from PBMCs. The receptors come from a human donor with aplastic anemia. Each CDR3 is given with its conserved first and last residue. D genes are given only for firm matches. Only some rows state a clone size, as once, few, many or a class for expanded clones.

v_call	d_call	cdr3_length	clone_size	j_call	cdr3_aa	cdr3_nt
TRBV2	TRBD1	15	-	TRBJ1-4	CVSRETGLTNEKLLF	TGTGTCAGCAGGGAGACAGGGCTAACTAATGAAAAACTGCTTTTT
TRBV2	TRBD1	15	-	TRBJ1-6	CASQTLDRVVSPLHF	TGTGCCAGCCAAACCCTGGACAGGGTTGTTTCACCCCTCCACTTT
TRBV2	-	14	-	TRBJ1-2	CASSEAGTNYGYTF	TGTGCCAGCAGTGAGGCAGGGACCAACTATGGCTACACCTTC
TRBV29-1	TRBD2	13	-	TRBJ2-3	CSGIGTSGRTEYF	TGCAGCGGCATCGGGACTAGCGGGAGAACTGAGTATTTT
TRBV24-1	TRBD2	17	few	TRBJ2-1	CATSDPGSGGVYNEQFF	TGTGCCACCAGTGACCCCGGGAGCGGGGGGGTATACAATGAGCAGTTCTTC
TRBV20-1	TRBD2	18	few	TRBJ2-5	CSARVSGTSGGPQETQYF	TGCAGTGCTAGAGTGAGCGGGACTAGCGGGGGACCCCAAGAGACCCAGTACTTC
TRBV2	-	15	once	TRBJ2-3	CASSETGDSTDTQYF	TGTGCCAGCAGTGAGACGGGAGACAGCACAGATACGCAGTATTTT
TRBV15	TRBD1	14	-	TRBJ2-7	CATSRQQGPYEQYF	TGTGCCACCAGCAGGCAACAGGGGCCCTACGAGCAGTACTTC
TRBV7-7	-	16	-	TRBJ2-2	CASSARSSPGGGELFF	TGTGCCAGCAGCGCGCGCAGTTCGCCTGGTGGCGGGGAGCTGTTTTTT
TRBV6-6	-	14	many	TRBJ2-3	CASSLRDNTDTQYF	TGTGCCAGCAGTCTACGGGACAACACAGATACGCAGTATTTT
TRBV4-3	TRBD1	15	-	TRBJ1-6	CASSPDRGWDSPLHF	TGCGCCAGCAGCCCGGACAGGGGCTGGGATTCACCCCTCCACTTT
TRBV20-1	-	14	few	TRBJ1-5	CSATPKGYNQPQHF	TGCAGTGCTACCCCGAAGGGGTACAATCAGCCCCAGCATTTT
TRBV19	TRBD2	15	once	TRBJ2-7	CASSRTTSGVYEQYF	TGTGCCAGTAGTCGTACGACTAGCGGTGTCTACGAGCAGTACTTC
TRBV24-1	TRBD2	16	-	TRBJ2-1	CATSDPTSGIYNEQFF	TGTGCCACCAGTGACCCGACTAGCGGGATTTACAATGAGCAGTTCTTC
TRBV5-4	-	13	-	TRBJ1-2	CASSLILQVLMTF	TGTGCCAGCAGCTTAATCTTACAGGTCCTGATGACCTTC
TRBV7-2	-	15	-	TRBJ1-1	CASSPLVGGWSQAFF	TGTGCCAGCAGCCCCTTAGTCGGAGGATGGAGTCAAGCTTTCTTT
TRBV5-1	-	13	-	TRBJ2-1	CASRPTGHNEQFF	TGCGCCAGCAGGCCTACAGGACACAATGAGCAGTTCTTC
TRBV19	TRBD1	14	-	TRBJ2-1	CAGKPGQTYSEQFF	TGTGCCGGTAAACCGGGACAGACCTACAGTGAGCAGTTCTTC
TRBV2	TRBD1	15	-	TRBJ1-4	CASRAVGTEGFKLFF	TGTGCCAGCAGAGCTGTCGGGACAGAGGGGTTCAAACTGTTTTTT
TRBV10-1	-	14	-	TRBJ1-2	CAISEGGGGYGYTF	TGTGCCATCAGTGAAGGGGGAGGGGGCTATGGCTACACCTTC
TRBV29-1	TRBD1	14	-	TRBJ1-1	CSVDTGQGWTEAFF	TGCAGCGTTGATACCGGACAGGGATGGACTGAAGCTTTCTTT
TRBV15	-	15	few	TRBJ2-3	CATSPSTHLADTQYF	TGTGCCACCAGCCCTTCGACCCACCTAGCAGATACGCAGTATTTT
TRBV6-5	-	14	many	TRBJ1-2	CASKTERARGGYTF	TGTGCCAGCAAAACAGAACGGGCCCGCGGTGGCTACACCTTC